This T cell receptor (beta chain) was obtained from a study of cytomegalovirus exposure and HLA in healthy donors. The study's findings and limits: Most TCR sequences were rare, but some public TCRs occurred in many donors. Within the 130 or so validation repertoires, first-cohort TCR clusters tended to co-occur, according to a later analysis.

The germline gives CDR1 MNHNY, CDR2 SVGAGI (reference sequence). The V end was cut by 2 bases, the J end by 6 bases, with 16 bases between. This CDR3 region has 15 residues. TCRdb's copy holds only in-frame clones and misses some; the assay was immunoSEQ multiplex PCR. The table shows 190,000 or so clones, with about 80% occurring only once. A remark on this clone: Its antigen is unidentified.

This clonotype was sampled from a woman aged 18-29 years in good health and CMV-seropositive. Sequencing input: PBMCs. This chain links TRBV6-6 with TRBJ1-2; maybe TRBD1 (6 bases). The CDR3 DNA sequence: TGTGCCAGCAGTTACGGAGGTCAGGGGATGGATGGCTACACCTTC. Its protein is CASSYGGQGMDGYTF.